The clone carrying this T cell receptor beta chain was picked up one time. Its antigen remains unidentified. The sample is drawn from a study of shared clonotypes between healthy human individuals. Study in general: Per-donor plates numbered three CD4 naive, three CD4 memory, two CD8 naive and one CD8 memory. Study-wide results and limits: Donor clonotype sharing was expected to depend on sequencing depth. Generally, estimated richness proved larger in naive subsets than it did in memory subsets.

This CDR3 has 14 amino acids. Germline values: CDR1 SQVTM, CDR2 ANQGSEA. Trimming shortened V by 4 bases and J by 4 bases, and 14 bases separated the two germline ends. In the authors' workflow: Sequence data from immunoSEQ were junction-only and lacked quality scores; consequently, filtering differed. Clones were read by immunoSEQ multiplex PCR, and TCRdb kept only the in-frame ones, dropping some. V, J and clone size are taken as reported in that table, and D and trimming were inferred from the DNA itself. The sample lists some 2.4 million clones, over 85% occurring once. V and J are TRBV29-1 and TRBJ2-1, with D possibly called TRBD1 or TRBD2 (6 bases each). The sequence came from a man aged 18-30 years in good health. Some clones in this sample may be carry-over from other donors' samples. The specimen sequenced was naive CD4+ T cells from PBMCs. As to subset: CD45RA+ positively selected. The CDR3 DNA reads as TGCAGCGTTGTGGTCCGGGGGCCTTACAATGAGCAGTTCTTC. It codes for CSVVVRGPYNEQFF.